The T cell receptor beta chain described here comes from a study of shared clonotypes between healthy human individuals. Trimming left V 1 base short and J 0 bases short, with 11 bases between. Germline V gene data show CDR1 as SGDLS and CDR2 as YYNGEE. This CDR3 has 16 amino acids. Profiling relied on immunoSEQ multiplex PCR, and the TCRdb table lists in-frame clones only, not all of them. The profile shows 450,000 to 500,000 clones, almost 80% of them singletons. This receptor was obtained from a woman aged 40 to 49 in good health. Some clones in this sample may be carry-over from other donors' samples. The V call is TRBV9, the J call TRBJ1-3; D is undetermined. The sequenced sample was PBMCs. The CDR3, as DNA: TGTGCCAGCAGCGTAATCCCCGATAACTCTGGAAACACCATATATTTT. This translates into CASSVIPDNSGNTIYF.